Here is one T cell receptor (beta chain) with its context. Source study methods: Quantification of nucleated cells was approximated via reference gene primer amplification. The method was immunoSEQ multiplex PCR; TCRdb's version includes in-frame clones alone and lacks a portion of them. The DNA gave D and trimming, while V, J and clone size come from that table. This sample yields 430,000 or so clones, of which around 89% are seen a single time; approximately 2% belongs to the top ten. Germline V gene data show CDR1 as SGHVS and CDR2 as FQNEAQ. V trimming: 1 base; J trimming: 4 bases; junction bases outside the gene matches: 20. The CDR3 runs to 21 residues. The data were taken from a study of blood T cell repertoires in COVID-19. Enrolled through a virtual design, the participants were between roughly 18 and 95 years of age and came from about two dozen US areas. Each recovered donor of Cohort 3 presented with two negative PCRs, clearance, or symptom resolution.

Sequenced input: PBMCs or T cells enriched from blood (not recorded which). The sequence derives from a woman aged 40 to 50 who had recovered from COVID-19. The J gene is TRBJ2-2, the V gene TRBV7-8; 8 bases map to TRBD2. CDR3 bases: TGTGCCAGCAGCTTAGGTAGTAAGGGACTAGGGCCGCCGGGGAGCACCGGGGAGCTGTTTTTT. Residues: CASSLGSKGLGPPGSTGELFF.